This is a list of T cell receptor beta chains from one sample in a study of blood T cell repertoires in COVID-19. Libraries were prepared by immunoSEQ multiplex PCR; TCRdb keeps only in-frame clonotypes and omits some of them. This sample has roughly 100,000 clones, with more than 75% found just once. The sample comprised peripheral blood. The source of these receptors is a man aged 50-60 years with acute or convalescent COVID-19. The CDR3 runs from the conserved cysteine through the conserved F or W. Fields, in order: CDR3 DNA, CDR3 protein, J gene, clone size, D gene, V gene. D genes are given only for firm matches. Clone sizes are given selectively: once, few, many, or a class where the clone is expanded.

DNA: TGTGCCAGTAGTCCCCTAGCGGGACTGGGACCATACGAGCAGTACTTC; CDR3: CASSPLAGLGPYEQYF; J: TRBJ2-7; size: .; D: TRBD2; V: TRBV19
DNA: TGTGCCAGCAGCCGCGGGAACTCCTACAATGAGCAGTTCTTC; CDR3: CASSRGNSYNEQFF; J: TRBJ2-1; size: .; D: .; V: TRBV14
DNA: TGTGCCAGCACCGGTGTAATGGGCAATCAGCCCCAGCATTTT; CDR3: CASTGVMGNQPQHF; J: TRBJ1-5; size: .; D: .; V: TRBV2
DNA: TGTGCCAGCAGGAGCTCTGGGGCCAACGTCCTGACTTTC; CDR3: CASRSSGANVLTF; J: TRBJ2-6; size: .; D: .; V: TRBV6-4
DNA: TGTGCCAGCAGTTCGACTCAGGGGGTCAAAGGTTCGACCCAGTACTTC; CDR3: CASSSTQGVKGSTQYF; J: TRBJ2-5; size: .; D: TRBD1; V: TRBV6-5
DNA: TGTGCCAGCAGCTTGGGGAGGGGAACTGAAGCTTTCTTT; CDR3: CASSLGRGTEAFF; J: TRBJ1-1; size: .; D: .; V: TRBV5-4
DNA: TGTGCCAGCCCTGGACAGGACACAGATACGCAGTATTTT; CDR3: CASPGQDTDTQYF; J: TRBJ2-3; size: .; D: TRBD1; V: TRBV2
DNA: TGTGCCAGCAGCTTATCCACCGGGACAGGGCAAGAGACCCAGTACTTC; CDR3: CASSLSTGTGQETQYF; J: TRBJ2-5; size: .; D: TRBD1; V: TRBV7-9
DNA: TGTGCCAGCAGTGAGACTAGCGGGAGTAGTCGAGAGACCCAGTACTTC; CDR3: CASSETSGSSRETQYF; J: TRBJ2-5; size: .; D: TRBD2; V: TRBV2
DNA: TGTGCCAGCAGCTTCCCGGGACAGGGTTTGGGCACTGAAGCTTTCTTT; CDR3: CASSFPGQGLGTEAFF; J: TRBJ1-1; size: .; D: TRBD1; V: TRBV5-4
DNA: TGTGCCAGCAGCTTACAGTTTCTCACTGAAGCTTTCTTT; CDR3: CASSLQFLTEAFF; J: TRBJ1-1; size: .; D: .; V: TRBV7-2
DNA: TGCGCCAGCAGGGGTAGGGACAGCACCGGGGAGCTGTTTTTT; CDR3: CASRGRDSTGELFF; J: TRBJ2-2; size: .; D: TRBD1; V: TRBV5-1
DNA: TGCGCCAGCAGAAGGTGGGGAGACGACCAAGAGACCCAGTACTTC; CDR3: CASRRWGDDQETQYF; J: TRBJ2-5; size: .; D: .; V: TRBV5-1
DNA: TGCGCCAGCAGCTTGGGGACAGTGGGGGAGCAGTACTTC; CDR3: CASSLGTVGEQYF; J: TRBJ2-7; size: .; D: .; V: TRBV5-1
DNA: TGCGCCAGCAGCGAAACAGGGGACGGTGGAAGGGGCGAGCAGTACTTC; CDR3: CASSETGDGGRGEQYF; J: TRBJ2-7; size: .; D: TRBD1; V: TRBV5-1
DNA: TGTGCCAGCAGCCTAACCGTAGCGGGAGGGAGGCGGTTGGCAGATACGCAGTATTTT; CDR3: CASSLTVAGGRRLADTQYF; J: TRBJ2-3; size: once; D: TRBD2; V: TRBV3-1/TRBV3-2
DNA: TGTGCCAGCCTGGGACTGAGAGAGACCCAGTACTTC; CDR3: CASLGLRETQYF; J: TRBJ2-5; size: .; D: .; V: TRBV21-1
DNA: TGTGCCAGCAGCCGACAGGGCTCCTACGAGCAGTACTTC; CDR3: CASSRQGSYEQYF; J: TRBJ2-7; size: .; D: TRBD1; V: TRBV5-4
DNA: TGCGCCAGCAGCTTGCGGCAGGCCCAAGAGACCCAGTACTTC; CDR3: CASSLRQAQETQYF; J: TRBJ2-5; size: .; D: .; V: TRBV5-1
DNA: TGCAGCGTTGAATCTCCGACAGGTCCCCTCTCCTACGAGCAGTACTTC; CDR3: CSVESPTGPLSYEQYF; J: TRBJ2-7; size: .; D: .; V: TRBV29-1
DNA: TGTGCCAGCAGCCCTACAGGGCAAGAGACCCAGTACTTC; CDR3: CASSPTGQETQYF; J: TRBJ2-5; size: few; D: .; V: TRBV7-6
DNA: TGTGCCAGCAGCTTATCTCACAGGGGGCTTATTGGAAACACCATATATTTT; CDR3: CASSLSHRGLIGNTIYF; J: TRBJ1-3; size: .; D: TRBD1; V: TRBV7-6
DNA: TGTGCCAGCTCACGAGACAGCAACTATGGCTACACCTTC; CDR3: CASSRDSNYGYTF; J: TRBJ1-2; size: .; D: .; V: TRBV18
DNA: TGTGCCAGCAGCGAGGGTATCGGGCTCACAGATACGCAGTATTTT; CDR3: CASSEGIGLTDTQYF; J: TRBJ2-3; size: .; D: .; V: TRBV6-5
DNA: TGTGCCAGCAGCTTGGTCAGGACAGGGGTTGATGGCTACACCTTC; CDR3: CASSLVRTGVDGYTF; J: TRBJ1-2; size: .; D: TRBD1; V: TRBV5-4
DNA: TGTGCCAGCTCACCGGGGCAGGAGCTTGAAGCTTTCTTT; CDR3: CASSPGQELEAFF; J: TRBJ1-1; size: .; D: .; V: TRBV18
DNA: TGTGCCAGCAGCCAAGGGACAAGCAATCAGCCCCAGCATTTT; CDR3: CASSQGTSNQPQHF; J: TRBJ1-5; size: .; D: .; V: TRBV3-1/TRBV3-2
DNA: TGCGCCAGCAGCGTTGGACAGGGTAAAGGGGAAAAACTGTTTTTT; CDR3: CASSVGQGKGEKLFF; J: TRBJ1-4; size: .; D: TRBD1; V: TRBV5-1
DNA: TGCAGGGCCGGGACAGGGCCTGGCTACACCTTC; CDR3: CRAGTGPGYTF; J: TRBJ1-2; size: .; D: TRBD1; V: TRBV29-1
DNA: TGTGCCAGCAGCCTCGGGGGAGCGGACATTCAGTACTTC; CDR3: CASSLGGADIQYF; J: TRBJ2-4; size: .; D: .; V: TRBV12-3/TRBV12-4
DNA: TGTGCCAGCAGTCTGACAGGGGGCTCGTACGAGCAGTACTTC; CDR3: CASSLTGGSYEQYF; J: TRBJ2-7; size: .; D: TRBD1; V: TRBV28
DNA: TGTGCCAGCAGCTCCTGGGGACAGACAGAAAAACTGTTTTTT; CDR3: CASSSWGQTEKLFF; J: TRBJ1-4; size: .; D: TRBD1; V: TRBV7-2
DNA: TGTGCCAGCAGTCTCCCGGCCGGGGAGGCTTTCTTT; CDR3: CASSLPAGEAFF; J: TRBJ1-1; size: few; D: .; V: TRBV6-5
DNA: TGTGCCAGCAGTGAGGGAGTGAACACCGGGGAGCTGTTTTTT; CDR3: CASSEGVNTGELFF; J: TRBJ2-2; size: .; D: .; V: TRBV2
DNA: TGTGCCAGCAGCCGACAGGGAGCTTCTGGAAACACCATATATTTT; CDR3: CASSRQGASGNTIYF; J: TRBJ1-3; size: .; D: TRBD1; V: TRBV28
DNA: TGTGGAGTAAGTGTCAGGGTCGGCCAAGAGACCCAGTACTTC; CDR3: CGVSVRVGQETQYF; J: TRBJ2-5; size: once; D: .; V: TRBV6-5
DNA: TGCGCCAGCAGCCGGACTAGCGAGAGCTCCTACGAGCAGTACTTC; CDR3: CASSRTSESSYEQYF; J: TRBJ2-7; size: few; D: TRBD2; V: TRBV4-1
DNA: TGTGCCAGCAGTTCCCGACAAGGCGGGGAGCTGTTTTTT; CDR3: CASSSRQGGELFF; J: TRBJ2-2; size: few; D: .; V: TRBV6-6
DNA: TGTGCCAGTAGTCACCGGACAGGGGGTATTTACAATGAGCAGTTCTTC; CDR3: CASSHRTGGIYNEQFF; J: TRBJ2-1; size: .; D: TRBD1; V: TRBV19
DNA: TGCGCCAGCAGCTTCCGGGATGCAGATACGCAGTATTTT; CDR3: CASSFRDADTQYF; J: TRBJ2-3; size: .; D: .; V: TRBV5-1
DNA: TGTGCCAGCAGCACCGCTACTAGCGGGAGAGTAGCGAACACCGGGGAGCTGTTTTTT; CDR3: CASSTATSGRVANTGELFF; J: TRBJ2-2; size: .; D: TRBD2; V: TRBV7-2
DNA: TGTGCCAGCAGCGTTAGGACAGAGAACACCGGGGAGCTGTTTTTT; CDR3: CASSVRTENTGELFF; J: TRBJ2-2; size: few; D: .; V: TRBV9
DNA: TGTGCCAGCAGCCATACGACGGGACTAGCGGGAGCAGAGCAGTACTTC; CDR3: CASSHTTGLAGAEQYF; J: TRBJ2-7; size: .; D: TRBD2; V: TRBV11-3
DNA: TGTGCCAGCAGTGAAGAGGGACAGTTATTCTACGAGCAGTACTTC; CDR3: CASSEEGQLFYEQYF; J: TRBJ2-7; size: .; D: TRBD1; V: TRBV6-1
DNA: TGTGCCTGGAGTGAAAAGGGACAGCTATATAATTCACCCCTCCACTTT; CDR3: CAWSEKGQLYNSPLHF; J: TRBJ1-6; size: .; D: TRBD1; V: TRBV30
DNA: TGTGCCAGCAGTTTTTTTTTAGGGGCGAATTATAGGACCGGGGAGCTGTTTTTT; CDR3: CASSFFLGANYRTGELFF; J: TRBJ2-2; size: .; D: .; V: TRBV28
DNA: TGTGCCAGCACCCCAGGGGCACAGGGAAGGCAGCCCCAGCATTTT; CDR3: CASTPGAQGRQPQHF; J: TRBJ1-5; size: once; D: .; V: TRBV28
DNA: TGTGCCAGCAGCCAAGGCCCCCTAGCGGCACAAGAGACCCAGTACTTC; CDR3: CASSQGPLAAQETQYF; J: TRBJ2-5; size: .; D: TRBD2; V: TRBV4-2
DNA: TGCGCCAGCAGCGGGACAGACAATCAGCCCCAGCATTTT; CDR3: CASSGTDNQPQHF; J: TRBJ1-5; size: .; D: TRBD1; V: TRBV4-1
DNA: TGTGCCAGCAGCTTAATTTTTGGGGAGAATTCACCCCTCCACTTT; CDR3: CASSLIFGENSPLHF; J: TRBJ1-6; size: .; D: .; V: TRBV7-9
DNA: TGCGCCAGCAGCTTGGTTCTAGCGGGAGGGATCACCGGGGAGCTGTTTTTT; CDR3: CASSLVLAGGITGELFF; J: TRBJ2-2; size: .; D: TRBD2; V: TRBV5-1
DNA: TGTGCCAGCAGTCAAACCGGGACAGGGAAGGGCGAGCAGTACTTC; CDR3: CASSQTGTGKGEQYF; J: TRBJ2-7; size: .; D: TRBD1; V: TRBV3-1/TRBV3-2
DNA: TGTGCCAGCAGCTTCCCTAGCGGAAACAATGAGCAGTTCTTC; CDR3: CASSFPSGNNEQFF; J: TRBJ2-1; size: .; D: TRBD2; V: TRBV5-4